This T cell receptor beta chain was observed in a study of identical twins. In its sample, this clonotype was seen a few times. Germline V lookup: CDR1 LGHDT, CDR2 YNNKEL (reference sequence). Trimming removed 0 bases at V and 4 bases at J, with 14 bases between. The length of the CDR3 is 16 residues. TCRdb passed the 5' RACE reads through MiXCR, listing each CDR3 protein once. The sample holds around 370,000 distinct CDR3 sequences; approximately 8.8% are singletons and the top ten take approximately 9.3%. This receptor was obtained from a woman between 50 and 59 years old in good health. Sequences were obtained from naive T cells sorted from blood. This chain connects TRBV3-1 to TRBJ2-3, with D possibly called TRBD1 or TRBD2 (5 bases each). In DNA form, the CDR3 reads TGTGCCAGCAGCCAAGAGTGGGGGTATGACGCAGATACGCAGTATTTT. Protein sequence: CASSQEWGYDADTQYF.